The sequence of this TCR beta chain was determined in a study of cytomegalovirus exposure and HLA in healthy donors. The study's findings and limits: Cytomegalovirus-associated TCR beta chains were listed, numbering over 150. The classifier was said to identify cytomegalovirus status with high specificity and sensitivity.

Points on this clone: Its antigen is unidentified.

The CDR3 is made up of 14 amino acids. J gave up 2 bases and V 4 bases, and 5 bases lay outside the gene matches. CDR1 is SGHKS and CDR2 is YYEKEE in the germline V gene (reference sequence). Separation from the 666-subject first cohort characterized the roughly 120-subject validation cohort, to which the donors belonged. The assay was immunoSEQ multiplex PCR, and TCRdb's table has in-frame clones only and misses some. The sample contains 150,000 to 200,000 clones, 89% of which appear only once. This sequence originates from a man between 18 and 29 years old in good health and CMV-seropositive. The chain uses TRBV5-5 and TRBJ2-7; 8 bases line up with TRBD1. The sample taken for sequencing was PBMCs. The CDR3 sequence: CASSQGTGPYEQYF. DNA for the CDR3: TGTGCCAGCAGCCAGGGGACAGGTCCCTACGAGCAGTACTTC.